This T cell receptor (beta chain) was recovered during a study of T-cell memory formation after mild COVID-19. From the 5' RACE reads, TCRdb called clonotypes with MiXCR, one entry per CDR3 protein. This sample has 300,000 to 400,000 distinct CDR3 sequences, with about an eighth found just once. Input material: PBMCs or a T cell subset sorted from them (not recorded which). The clonotype comes from a man aged 18 to 29 who had mild COVID-19 (a few samples of this study predate the infection). Cell type and time point are not known.

The CDR3 loop is CASSPTGSRNTIYF. As DNA, the CDR3 is TGTGCCAGCAGCCCCACTGGGTCGCGGAACACCATATATTTT. The rearrangement uses TRBV3-1 and TRBJ1-3, with D hard to call. This CDR3 is 14 amino acids long. Trimming left V 4 bases short and J 7 bases short, with 14 bases between. Germline CDR1 reads LGHDT; CDR2 reads YNNKEL (reference sequence).